The clone carrying this T cell receptor (beta chain) came up many times. No antigen is known for it. V was shortened by 0 bases and J by 0 bases, with 5 bases between the two germline ends. The CDR3 is made up of 15 amino acids. Germline loops: CDR1 LGHNA, CDR2 YNFKEQ. This record comes from a study of CD8 T cells in ankylosing spondylitis. Study-level results: Past research had described some motif variants in reactive arthritis synovial fluid and blood.

MiXCR, applied by TCRdb to the 5' RACE reads, yields one record per CDR3 protein. The sample records more than 35,000 distinct CDR3 sequences, approximately 5.9% being singletons. This receptor was obtained from a male donor with ankylosing spondylitis or in good health (not recorded which). The chain couples TRBV4-2 to TRBJ2-2, with no clear D. Sequences were obtained from blood, either unsorted or a sorted T cell fraction (not recorded which). The CDR3 DNA is TGTGCCAGCAGCCAAGATTTAGCGAACACCGGGGAGCTGTTTTTT. Translated, it gives CASSQDLANTGELFF.